These T cell receptor beta chains were read from a single sample in a study of patients and donors after allogeneic stem cell transplantation. TCRdb processed the RT-PCR reads anew with MiXCR; each CDR3 protein has one entry. The profile covers about 200,000 distinct CDR3 sequences, with roughly two fifths appearing a single time and about 9.9% taken by the ten largest. Specimen: blood, either unsorted or a sorted T cell fraction (not recorded which). These receptors were collected from a human donor who was either an allogeneic HSCT recipient or a stem cell or donor lymphocyte infusion donor (not recorded which). It is not recorded whose cells these are; they may come from a transplant donor. Both conserved end residues are part of each CDR3. D genes are given only for firm matches. The size entry is marked missing in some rows and otherwise reads once, few, many or a size class.

TRBD1,13,TRBV5-1,TRBJ1-1,.,TGCGCCAGCAGCTCGGCAGGGGGGACTGAAGCTTTCTTT,CASSSAGGTEAFF
.,14,TRBV12-3/TRBV12-4,TRBJ1-5,many,TGTGCCAGCAGTCCTGGACAGCCTAATCAGCCCCAGCATTTT,CASSPGQPNQPQHF
.,15,TRBV24-1,TRBJ2-5,few,TGTGCCACCAGTGACCGAGGCATCAGGGAAGAGACCCAGTACTTC,CATSDRGIREETQYF
.,14,TRBV12-3/TRBV12-4,TRBJ1-2,few,TGTGCCAGCAGCGTAGGTGGGGAAAGCTATGGCTACACCTTC,CASSVGGESYGYTF
TRBD2,18,TRBV20-1,TRBJ2-2,.,TGCAGTGCTAGAGAAAGGAAACTAGCGGGGGTTAACACCGGGGAGCTGTTTTTT,CSARERKLAGVNTGELFF
.,14,TRBV6-5,TRBJ2-2,.,TGTGCCAGCAGACTAGGGGGGTACACCGGGGAGCTGTTTTTT,CASRLGGYTGELFF
.,14,TRBV29-1,TRBJ2-2,many,TGCAGCGTTGAGGGGTATCCTGGGACCGGGGAGCTGTTTTTT,CSVEGYPGTGELFF
.,14,TRBV20-1,TRBJ2-3,.,TGCAGTGCTCAAGTACTACAGGGCACAGATACGCAGTATTTT,CSAQVLQGTDTQYF
TRBD1,16,TRBV7-9,TRBJ2-1,medium-sized,TGTGCCAGCAGCTTAGGATTTGTGGACAGGATAGTTGAGCAGTTCTTC,CASSLGFVDRIVEQFF
TRBD1,14,TRBV5-6,TRBJ1-2,.,TGTGCCAGCAGCTTACAGGGGGCCCTCAGGAGCTACACCTTC,CASSLQGALRSYTF
TRBD1,14,TRBV3-1,TRBJ1-4,few,TGTGCCAGCAGCCCGGGACAGGGGAATGAAAAACTGTTTTTT,CASSPGQGNEKLFF
TRBD1,17,TRBV6-1,TRBJ1-5,few,TGTGCCAGCAGTGAAGGGGACAGCCCTTTTCGCAATCAGCCCCAGCATTTT,CASSEGDSPFRNQPQHF
.,15,TRBV24-1,TRBJ1-2,many,TGTGCCACCAGTTATCCTACTTCGGGCGCCTATGGCTACACCTTC,CATSYPTSGAYGYTF
TRBD1,15,TRBV5-1,TRBJ2-3,few,TGCGCCAGCAGCTTGGGACAGGGGGCGCAGGATACGCAGTATTTT,CASSLGQGAQDTQYF
.,12,TRBV20-1,TRBJ2-7,.,TGCAGTGCTACCCCGGACTCCTACGAGCAGTACTTC,CSATPDSYEQYF